This TCR beta chain came from a study of HIV-infected children after antiretroviral therapy interruption (dated by TCRdb to the late 2010s). Context from the whole study: Eight children, all with CD4+ count above 500 and viral load below 50 copies/ml, were included, of whom four were on planned treatment interruption and four were on continuous treatment. Most participating children had recorded exposure to EBV and CMV. In the continuous-treatment arm, samples from corresponding weeks 0, 48 and 150 were analyzed. Median age was about 9.8 years in the interruption group and over 7 years in the continuous treatment group. Alongside measurements of thymic output, the study compared TCR repertoires of children on planned treatment interruption with TCR repertoires of children on continuous antiretroviral treatment. Interruption-arm samples came from week 0, week 12, end of interruption (week 24 or 48), and about 3 years after study end. Paper-wide results and their limitations: In naive CD4+ repertoires of PTI patients, CDR3 sharing between time points fell after interruption began; many sequences were shared between end of interruption and 3 years later. The small number of patients is a limitation, and caution is needed when interpreting the data. The naive CD4+ Gini coefficient rose by the end of treatment interruption, suggesting clonal expansion, and returned to baseline by 3 years. Sorted CD45RA+ naive cells might include minor non-naive CD45RA+ populations such as EMRA or stem memory cells.

The CDR3 sequence holds 16 residues, the cysteine and phenylalanine included. The only DNA kept is the CDR3, 48 bases in frame from the first base. Trimming removed 5 bases from V and 8 bases from J; the gene matches leave 9 bases unexplained. Sequences LGHNT (CDR1) and FRNRAP (CDR2) are obtained from the germline V gene. Library creation used 3' RACE. TCR libraries were generated from RNA by a 3' RACE protocol incorporating unique molecular identifiers so that PCR amplification bias could be corrected. As many as 12 amplicon libraries were pooled and then sequenced on an Illumina MiSeq using v2 2x250 paired-end chemistry. On the authors' methods: Decombinator was used to process the reads, assigning V and J genes and CDR3 and applying barcode-based correction of errors and PCR bias. Repertoires were subsampled to equal depth before Gini coefficient calculation using the R ineq package. GLIPH, Hamming distance and a shared triplet metric were used to assess CDR3 similarity. Clones were called with MiXCR by TCRdb after fastp trimmed the public reads at Q25, and only in-frame beta chains were retained. Under each unique CDR3 protein, matching rows form one entry showing the most common genes and DNA. V and J calls and clone size were set by TCRdb, not the authors. In all, the sample holds some 40,000 distinct CDR3 sequences, and just over 6.5% of those were seen once. The leading ten clones occupy approximately 0.9% of the sample.

This clonotype has a count of ten or more. Its antigen specificity is not known. The record has no base qualities; no much larger clone is one base away. What this sample's treatment or condition label stands for: PENTA 11 planned treatment interruption arm or continuous ART arm. Participants were children from the United Kingdom aged 2 to 15 years who had received at least three-drug ART for at least 24 weeks. Cryopreserved PBMCs with at least 5 million viable cells were required; a few candidate patients were excluded for low viable PBMC yield. Using a FACSAria III cell sorter, naive CD4+ CD45RA+ CD45RO- T cells were FACS-sorted out of thawed PBMCs. The sorted cells were fixed, and RNA was then extracted with the RNeasy FFPE kit and afterward with the RNeasy Micro kit.

The sequence is built from TRBV12-5 and TRBJ2-1; TRBD2 agrees with 13 junctional bases. Sequences were derived from CD45RA+ CD4+ T cells from PBMCs, pooled from several time points, sampled from a donor given antiretroviral therapy, either interrupted or continuous. The meaning of the sample's cell subset or site label: naive CD4+ CD45RA+ CD45RO- T cells. This receptor was obtained from a pool of human donors with HIV. The bases are TGTGCTAGTGGTCTGCAACTAGCGGGAGGGCCCGATGAGCAGTTCTTC. It translates as CASGLQLAGGPDEQFF.